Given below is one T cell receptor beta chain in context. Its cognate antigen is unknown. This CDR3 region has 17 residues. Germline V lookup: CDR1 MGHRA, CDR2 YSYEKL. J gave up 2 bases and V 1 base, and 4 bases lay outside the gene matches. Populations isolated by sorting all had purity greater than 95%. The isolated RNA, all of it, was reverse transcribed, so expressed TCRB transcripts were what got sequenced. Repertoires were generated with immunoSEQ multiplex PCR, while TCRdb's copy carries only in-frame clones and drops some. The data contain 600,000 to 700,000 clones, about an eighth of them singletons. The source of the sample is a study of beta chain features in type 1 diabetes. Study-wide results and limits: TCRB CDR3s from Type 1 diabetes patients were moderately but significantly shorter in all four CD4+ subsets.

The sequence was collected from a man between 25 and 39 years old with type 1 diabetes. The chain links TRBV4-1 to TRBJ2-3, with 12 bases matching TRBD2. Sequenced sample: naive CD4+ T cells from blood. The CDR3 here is CASSQGTSGAITDTQYF. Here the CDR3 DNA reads TGCGCCAGCAGCCAAGGGACTAGCGGGGCTATCACAGATACGCAGTATTTT.